Presented here are 25 T cell receptor beta chains from one specimen sequenced in a study of cytomegalovirus exposure and HLA in healthy donors. Both 60 Vbeta primers and 13 Jbeta primers went into the PCR. Some clones are missing from TCRdb's copy, which holds only in-frame ones; the method was immunoSEQ multiplex PCR. Seen here are roughly 120,000 clones, under 80% observed once, and the top ten hold more than 3.5%. The specimen sequenced was PBMCs. The receptors were sampled from a woman in her thirties or forties in good health and CMV-seropositive.

The chain carries TRBV13 and TRBJ2-5; 13 bases match TRBD2. V was clipped by 4 bases and J by 5 bases; unmatched bases: 10. Germline-derived CDR1 and CDR2 are PRHDT and FYEKMQ (reference sequence). The CDR3 is 17 amino acids. The CDR3 is CASSSTPGLAGRETQYF. DNA for the CDR3: TGTGCCAGCAGCTCCACACCGGGACTAGCGGGGCGCGAGACCCAGTACTTC.

V usage is TRBV5-1 and J usage is TRBJ2-3, with 7 bases lining up with TRBD1. With V trimmed by 5 bases and J by 2 bases, 5 bases remained unmatched. CDR3 size: 14 residues. CDR1 and CDR2 (germline): SGHRS, YFSETQ. The CDR3 loop reads CASRSGTATDTQYF. Here the CDR3 DNA reads TGCGCCAGCAGATCCGGGACAGCCACAGATACGCAGTATTTT. The complete variable domain, with remaining parts taken from reference TRBV5-1 and TRBJ2-3, reads KAGVTQTPRYLIKTRGQQVTLSCSPISGHRSVSWYQQTPGQGLQFLFEYFSETQRNKGNFPGRFSGRQFSNSRSEMNVSTLELGDSALYLCASRSGTATDTQYFGPGTRLTVL.

This rearrangement joins TRBV9 to TRBJ2-7; D may be TRBD1 (5 bases). In germline, CDR1 is SGDLS, CDR2 YYNGEE. The V gene lost 0 bases and the J gene lost 5 bases, with 15 bases spanning the gap. The CDR3 loop spans 15 amino acids. The CDR3 protein is CASSVGRQGGDEQYF. CDR3 sequence (DNA): TGTGCCAGCAGCGTAGGACGGCAGGGTGGCGACGAGCAGTACTTC.

V usage is TRBV13 and J usage is TRBJ2-5, with TRBD1 as a possible D gene (6 bases). Per the germline V gene, CDR1 is PRHDT and CDR2 is FYEKMQ (reference sequence). Trimming cost V 5 bases and J 4 bases, with 23 bases left between them. The CDR3 covers 17 residues. The CDR3 sequence is CASSNRAQGFGLETQYF. The CDR3 DNA follows: TGTGCCAGCAGCAATCGTGCGCAGGGGTTTGGATTAGAGACCCAGTACTTC.

The chain couples TRBV9 to TRBJ2-5, with TRBD2 matching over 7 bases. The J call may not be correct, given that the DNA end is closer to TRBJ2-7. CDR1 SGDLS and CDR2 YYNGEE come from the germline V gene. This CDR3 is 13 amino acids long. Here the CDR3 DNA reads TGTGCCAGCAATAGGGCGGGAGTCTACGAGCAGTACTTC. Protein sequence: CASNRAGVYEQYF.

The CDR3 sequence is CASSQVRRRTSYNEQFF. DNA for the CDR3: TGTGCCAGCAGCCAAGTTAGAAGGAGAACATCATACAATGAGCAGTTCTTC. V gene TRBV4-2 combines with J gene TRBJ2-1, with D hard to call. The CDR3 covers 17 residues. The V gene's germline CDR1 is LGHNA and CDR2 YNFKEQ. The germline V and J ends were trimmed by 1 base and 4 bases, with 17 bases remaining between them.

This clone was recorded once. This chain joins TRBV7-9 and TRBJ2-5, with D uncertain. This CDR3 has 15 amino acids. Germline CDR1 and CDR2: SEHNR and FQNEAQ (reference sequence). V shed 1 base and J shed 0 bases, with 9 bases lying between them. CDR3: CASSLVPRNQETQYF. CDR3 sequence (DNA): TGTGCCAGCAGCTTAGTGCCGAGGAACCAAGAGACCCAGTACTTC. Full variable domain (rest looked up from reference TRBV7-9 and TRBJ2-5): DTGVSQNPRHKITKRGQNVTFRCDPISEHNRLYWYRQTLGQGPEFLTYFQNEAQLEKSRLLSDRFSAERPKGSFSTLEIQRTEQGDSAMYLCASSLVPRNQETQYFGPGTRLLVL.

This chain links TRBV7-2 with TRBJ2-3, with 10 bases matching TRBD2. Unmatched junction bases numbered 5, after V lost 6 bases and J lost 8 bases. The CDR3 is 13 residues long. CDR1 is SGHTA and CDR2 is FQGNSA in the germline V gene. In DNA form, the CDR3 reads TGTGCCAGCAGAGAGTTAGCGGGGGGTACGCAGTATTTT. Translation gives CASRELAGGTQYF.

J is TRBJ2-2 and V is TRBV5-5; 8 bases align to TRBD1. This CDR3 comprises 18 residues. Germline V gene data show CDR1 as SGHKS and CDR2 as YYEKEE (reference sequence). The V segment lost 3 bases and the J segment 0 bases; nucleotides outside the gene matches: 10. CDR3 in amino acids: CASSWVQGAGANTGELFF. DNA of the CDR3: TGTGCCAGCAGCTGGGTCCAGGGGGCTGGAGCGAACACCGGGGAGCTGTTTTTT. Supplemented by reference TRBV5-5 and TRBJ2-2, the full variable domain reads DAGVTQSPTHLIKTRGQQVTLRCSPISGHKSVSWYQQVLGQGPQFIFQYYEKEERGRGNFPDRFSARQFPNYSSELNVNALLLGDSALYLCASSWVQGAGANTGELFFGEGSRLTVL.

This clone has only one observation. This chain joins TRBV19 and TRBJ1-3; D uncertain. Germline V CDR1 and CDR2: LNHDA, SQIVND (reference sequence). Trimming stripped 6 bases from V and 3 bases from J, with 6 bases between. This CDR3 has 12 amino acids. As DNA, the CDR3 is TGTGCCAGTAGCCCTCTTGGAAACACCATATATTTT. Protein: CASSPLGNTIYF.

The CDR3 DNA follows: TGTGCCAGCAGCATGGGAGTACAGAACTATGGGGGCTACACCTTC. This encodes CASSMGVQNYGGYTF. The chain carries TRBV9 and TRBJ1-2; D gene uncertain. Germline loops: CDR1 SGDLS, CDR2 YYNGEE. V lost 4 bases to trimming and J lost 8 bases, with 21 bases between them. The CDR3 is 15 residues long.

This rearrangement joins TRBV11-3 to TRBJ2-2; TRBD2 agrees at 7 bases. Germline CDR1 is SGHNT and CDR2 is YENEEA. J gave up 6 bases and V 7 bases, and 2 bases lay outside the gene matches. CDR3 length: 12 residues. DNA for the CDR3: TGTGCCAGCACCCGGGAGGCCGGGGAGCTGTTTTTT. This sequence encodes CASTREAGELFF.

V usage is TRBV29-1 and J usage is TRBJ2-1, with 8 positions matching TRBD2. Germline V CDR1 and CDR2: SQVTM, ANQGSEA. The CDR3 totals 15 residues. The J segment lost 7 bases and the V segment lost 3 bases, leaving 11 bases of the junction unmatched. The CDR3 bases are TGCAGCGTTGATACCAAAGCGGGAGTCTCAAATGAGCAGTTCTTC. This gives the protein CSVDTKAGVSNEQFF.

V gene TRBV15 combines with J gene TRBJ2-1, with 13 nucleotides matching TRBD2. Trimming cost V 2 bases and J 2 bases; bases outside gene matches: 6. The V gene's germline CDR1 is LNHNV and CDR2 YYDKDF (reference sequence). The CDR3 loop spans 18 amino acids. DNA of the CDR3: TGTGCCACCAGCAGATCCCTTACTAGCGGGGGGGCCTACAATGAGCAGTTCTTC. It yields the protein CATSRSLTSGGAYNEQFF.

V and J are TRBV7-9 and TRBJ2-7, with no clear D. The germline V and J ends were trimmed by 5 bases and 2 bases, with 10 bases remaining between them. Germline CDR1 is SEHNR and CDR2 is FQNEAQ (reference sequence). The CDR3 spans 13 residues. CDR3 bases: TGTGCCAGCAGCATCCAGGAAACCTACGAGCAGTACTTC. Protein: CASSIQETYEQYF.

This clone was counted a single time. The CDR3: CASSSSGGSYEQYF. In DNA, the CDR3 is TGCGCCAGCAGCTCGAGCGGGGGCTCCTACGAGCAGTACTTC. The chain couples TRBV5-1 to TRBJ2-7, with TRBD2 matching over 8 bases. This CDR3 has 14 amino acids. Germline V gene lookup returns CDR1 SGHRS and CDR2 YFSETQ. V was pared by 3 bases and J by 0 bases, with 2 bases of the junction left unmatched. Based on the CDR3 plus reference TRBV5-1 and TRBJ2-7, the full variable domain is KAGVTQTPRYLIKTRGQQVTLSCSPISGHRSVSWYQQTPGQGLQFLFEYFSETQRNKGNFPGRFSGRQFSNSRSEMNVSTLELGDSALYLCASSSSGGSYEQYFGPGTRLTVT.

The V call is TRBV5-4, the J call TRBJ2-7; 8 bases line up with TRBD1. With V trimmed by 4 bases and J by 5 bases, 11 bases remained unmatched. CDR1 is SGHNT and CDR2 is YYREEE in the germline V gene (reference sequence). The length of the CDR3 is 15 residues. This chain's CDR3 is CASSPPLDRDHEQYF. The CDR3 region has the DNA TGTGCCAGCAGCCCTCCATTGGACAGGGACCACGAGCAGTACTTC. The full variable domain, in which reference TRBV5-4 and TRBJ2-7 provide the parts outside the CDR3, is ETGVTQSPTHLIKTRGQQVTLRCSSQSGHNTVSWYQQALGQGPQFIFQYYREEENGRGNFPPRFSGLQFPNYSSELNVNALELDDSALYLCASSPPLDRDHEQYFGPGTRLTVT.

The chain has TRBV6-4 and TRBJ1-5; D is uncertain. The germline V gene encodes CDR1 MRHNA and CDR2 SNTAGT. V lost 4 bases, J lost 1 base, and 5 bases lay in between. This CDR3 comprises 13 residues. Here the CDR3 reads CASSGESNQPQHF. The CDR3 coding sequence is TGTGCCAGCAGTGGCGAGAGCAATCAGCCCCAGCATTTT.

The rearrangement uses TRBV5-5 and TRBJ2-7; no clear D gene. CDR1 and CDR2 (germline): SGHKS, YYEKEE (reference sequence). This CDR3 has 16 residues. V gave up 1 base and J gave up 2 bases, with 16 bases separating them. The CDR3 reads CASSLNGLSAAYEQYF. CDR3 coding DNA: TGTGCCAGCAGCTTGAACGGGTTATCAGCCGCCTACGAGCAGTACTTC.

The V call is TRBV5-1, the J call TRBJ2-1, with 8 nucleotides matching TRBD1. This CDR3 has 16 amino acids. Germline values: CDR1 SGHRS, CDR2 YFSETQ. V shed 2 bases and J 6 bases; nucleotides not matched to a gene: 10. The CDR3 bases are TGCGCCAGCAGCTTCCGATCCGGGACAGGCACCAATGAGCAGTTCTTC. Translation: CASSFRSGTGTNEQFF.

J is TRBJ1-3 and V is TRBV15; unclear D gene. The CDR3 sequence is 17 residues long. Germline CDR1 reads LNHNV; CDR2 reads YYDKDF (reference sequence). The V end was cut by 1 base, the J end by 0 bases, with 13 bases between. The CDR3 nucleotides are TGTGCCACCAGCAGAGGGGAGAACATTCGCTCTGGAAACACCATATATTTT. Protein sequence: CATSRGENIRSGNTIYF. Drawing the rest from reference TRBV15 and TRBJ1-3, the complete variable domain is DAMVIQNPRYQVTQFGKPVTLSCSQTLNHNVMYWYQQKSSQAPKLLFHYYDKDFNNEADTPDNFQSRRPNTSFCFLDIRSPGLGDTAMYLCATSRGENIRSGNTIYFGEGSWLTVV.

The chain uses TRBV23-1 and TRBJ2-6; 11 bases fit TRBD2. TRBV23-1 has ORF status, its function being uncertain. The CDR3 has 21 residues. J lost 0 bases, V lost 3 bases, and 13 bases had no gene match. CDR3 nucleotide sequence: TGCGCCAGCAGTCAGCCCCCTTCGACTAGCGGGGAGTCCTCTGGGGCCAACGTCCTGACTTTC. This codes for CASSQPPSTSGESSGANVLTF.

This chain links TRBV7-2 with TRBJ2-3, with TRBD2 matching 13 bases. Germline V CDR1 and CDR2: SGHTA, FQGNSA. The V segment lost 1 base and the J segment 5 bases; nucleotides outside the gene matches: 9. This CDR3 contains 18 residues. The CDR3: CASSLELAGGQVRDTQYF. CDR3 in DNA: TGTGCCAGCAGCTTAGAACTAGCGGGGGGGCAAGTCAGAGATACGCAGTATTTT. Looking up the rest from reference TRBV7-2 and TRBJ2-3 gives the full variable domain: GAGVSQSPSNKVTEKGKDVELRCDPISGHTALYWYRQSLGQGLEFLIYFQGNSAPDKSGLPSDRFSAERTGGSVSTLTIQRTQQEDSAVYLCASSLELAGGQVRDTQYFGPGTRLTVL.

In DNA, the CDR3 is TGCGCCAGCAGCAGAACAGAACGCTCCTACAATGAGCAGTTCTTC. Protein product: CASSRTERSYNEQFF. This chain connects TRBV5-1 to TRBJ2-1; D is unresolved. CDR3 size: 15 residues. Germline V gene sequence: CDR1 SGHRS, CDR2 YFSETQ. The V end was cut by 4 bases, the J end by 0 bases, with 11 bases between.

This clone was observed a handful of times. The J gene is TRBJ2-2, the V gene TRBV5-4; D perhaps matches TRBD2 (6 bases). Trimming left V 4 bases short and J 0 bases short, with 10 bases between. The V gene's germline CDR1 is SGHNT and CDR2 YYREEE (reference sequence). CDR3 length: 15 amino acids. In DNA, the CDR3 is TGTGCCAGCAGCCCAGGGACTCCGAACACCGGGGAGCTGTTTTTT. Translated: CASSPGTPNTGELFF.